The 8 T cell receptor beta chains in this list originate from one sample, sequenced in a study of cytomegalovirus exposure and HLA in healthy donors. This table comes from immunoSEQ multiplex PCR, and its TCRdb copy is limited to in-frame clones, with some not included. The sample has 150,000 to 180,000 clones, 85% to 90% seen once; the top ten hold less than 2.5%. The sample was PBMCs. These receptors were collected from a human donor in good health.

This clone is a singleton in its sample. V is TRBV28 and J is TRBJ2-1; D gene ambiguous. The germline gives CDR1 MDHEN, CDR2 SYDVKM. V lost 7 bases and J lost 4, with 14 bases in between. The CDR3 runs to 14 residues. This chain's CDR3 is CASKPGLLYNEQFF. CDR3 in DNA: TGTGCCAGCAAACCTGGGCTTTTATACAATGAGCAGTTCTTC.

V and J are TRBV25-1 and TRBJ1-5; tentative D call: TRBD1 (5 bases). V lost 3 bases to trimming and J lost 6 bases, with 18 bases between them. The CDR3 has 16 amino acids. Germline values: CDR1 MGHDK, CDR2 SYGVNS. This CDR3 reads CASSDSTAGEGQPQHF. In nucleotides, the CDR3 is TGTGCCAGCAGTGACTCAACGGCGGGGGAGGGTCAGCCCCAGCATTTT.

The CDR3 here is CASSLSRGTEAFF. The CDR3 DNA sequence: TGTGCCAGCTCCCTCTCCAGGGGGACTGAAGCTTTCTTT. V usage is TRBV18 and J usage is TRBJ1-1, with 7 bases identical to TRBD1. The CDR3 has 13 residues. V was clipped by 6 bases and J by 5 bases; unmatched bases: 6. From germline, CDR1 is KGHSH and CDR2 LQKENI.

The J gene is TRBJ2-7, the V gene TRBV7-9, with 7 bases aligning to TRBD2. The CDR3 has 15 amino acids. Germline V gene lookup returns CDR1 SEHNR and CDR2 FQNEAQ (reference sequence). V lost 1 base to trimming and J lost 3 bases; unmatched junction nucleotides: 6. Here the CDR3 DNA reads TGTGCCAGCAGCTTAGAGGATAGCGGGTACTACGAGCAGTACTTC. Encoded protein: CASSLEDSGYYEQYF.

V gene TRBV15 combines with J gene TRBJ2-7; weak D call: TRBD2 (5 bases). Per germline, CDR1 LNHNV and CDR2 YYDKDF (reference sequence). Trimming took off 0 bases at V and 1 base at J, with 13 bases between the two ends. There are 16 residues in the CDR3. The CDR3: CATSRDASGPSYEQYF. In DNA form, the CDR3 reads TGTGCCACCAGCAGAGATGCCAGCGGTCCGTCCTACGAGCAGTACTTC.

This clone was seen only once. Additional DNA sequences in this sample encode the identical CDR3. The V and J genes are TRBV27 and TRBJ1-1; the D gene is possibly TRBD1 (6 bases). Germline CDR1 and CDR2: MNHEY and SMNVEV (reference sequence). CDR3 length equals 15 residues. With 0 bases removed from V and 5 bases from J, the gap between germline ends came to 13 bases. CDR3 amino acids: CASSLSPTGTTEAFF. CDR3 DNA: TGTGCCAGCAGTTTATCCCCTACAGGGACGACTGAAGCTTTCTTT.

The chain uses TRBV5-6 and TRBJ1-2; D not certain. Germline V gene sequence: CDR1 SGHDT, CDR2 YYEEEE. Trimming stripped 0 bases from V and 5 bases from J, with 11 bases between. The CDR3 loop spans 14 amino acids. CDR3 in amino acids: CASSLVSGLYGYTF. The CDR3 nucleotides read TGTGCCAGCAGCTTGGTTTCGGGTCTTTATGGCTACACCTTC. The full variable domain, in which reference TRBV5-6 and TRBJ1-2 provide the parts outside the CDR3, is DAGVTQSPTHLIKTRGQQVTLRCSPKSGHDTVSWYQQALGQGPQFIFQYYEEEERQRGNFPDRFSGHQFPNYSSELNVNALLLGDSALYLCASSLVSGLYGYTFGSGTRLTVV.

V usage is TRBV7-9 and J usage is TRBJ2-7; the D gene is possibly TRBD2 (5 bases). Germline assignment: CDR1 SEHNR and CDR2 FQNEAQ (reference sequence). The germline V and J ends were trimmed by 2 bases and 7 bases, with 12 bases remaining between them. CDR3 length: 13 amino acids. The CDR3 bases are TGTGCCAGCAGCTTATACCTAGCAGAAGAGCAGTACTTC. Translated, it gives CASSLYLAEEQYF.